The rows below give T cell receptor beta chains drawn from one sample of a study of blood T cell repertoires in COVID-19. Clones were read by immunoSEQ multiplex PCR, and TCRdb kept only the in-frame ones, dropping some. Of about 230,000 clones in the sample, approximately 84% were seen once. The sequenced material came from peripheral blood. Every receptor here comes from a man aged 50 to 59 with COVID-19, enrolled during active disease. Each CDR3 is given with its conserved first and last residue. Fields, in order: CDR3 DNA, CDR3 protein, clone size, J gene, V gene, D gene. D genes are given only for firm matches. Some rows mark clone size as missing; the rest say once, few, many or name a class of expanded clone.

TGTGCCAGTATGGGACTAGCGGGGGGGCAAGAGCAGTTCTTC,CASMGLAGGQEQFF,few,TRBJ2-1,TRBV19,TRBD2
TGTGCCAGCTTCCGACAGATCTGTACTACTCAGCCCCAGCATTTT,CASFRQICTTQPQHF,.,TRBJ1-5,TRBV21-1,.
TGTGCCAGCAGCGTAGCCCCATCCGGACAGGTGCAGTTCTTC,CASSVAPSGQVQFF,.,TRBJ2-1,TRBV9,TRBD1
TGTGCTAGCAGTTCCAACCCGGCAGGTTTGGGCAATGAGCAGTTCTTC,CASSSNPAGLGNEQFF,.,TRBJ2-1,TRBV7-7,.
TGTGCCAGCAGCTTAGGTAGGGGTAGCAATCAGCCCCAGCATTTT,CASSLGRGSNQPQHF,once,TRBJ1-5,TRBV7-2,.
TGTGCCAGCAGGGGACAGGGGGCGGAAAAACTGTTTTTT,CASRGQGAEKLFF,once,TRBJ1-4,TRBV28,TRBD1
TGTGCCAGCAGCCACAGGGATTGGGGCTACACCTTC,CASSHRDWGYTF,.,TRBJ1-2,TRBV3-1/TRBV3-2,.
TGTGCCAGTAGTATAGCAGGAGGGGTGTCCTACGAGCAGTACTTC,CASSIAGGVSYEQYF,.,TRBJ2-7,TRBV19,.
TGCGCCAGCAGCCAAGGTCTAAGTTATGACACACATACTTTTGAGCAGTTCTTC,CASSQGLSYDTHTFEQFF,.,TRBJ2-1,TRBV4-3,.
TGTGCCTGGGCGGGGGGGGAAGGCTACGAGCAGTACTTC,CAWAGGEGYEQYF,once,TRBJ2-7,TRBV30,TRBD2
TGTGCTACGAAAGGGGACAATCAGCCCCAGCATTTT,CATKGDNQPQHF,.,TRBJ1-5,TRBV2,.
TGTGCCAGCAGTTACTCGCCAGGGGTCACCTACGAGCAGTACTTC,CASSYSPGVTYEQYF,.,TRBJ2-7,TRBV6-5,.
TGTGCCAGCAGCTTGCCTTCGAACTATGGCTACACCTTC,CASSLPSNYGYTF,.,TRBJ1-2,TRBV5-4,.
TGCGCCAGCAGCTTGGATTGGCTTAGCGGCTACACCTTC,CASSLDWLSGYTF,.,TRBJ1-2,TRBV5-1,.
TGTGCCAGCAGCTTGTCTACAGGGGGCAATGAGCAGTTCTTC,CASSLSTGGNEQFF,.,TRBJ2-1,TRBV11-1,TRBD1
TGTGCCAGCAGTTGGGACAGACCCACAACTAATGAAAAACTGTTTTTT,CASSWDRPTTNEKLFF,.,TRBJ1-4,TRBV6-5,TRBD1
TGTGCCAGCAGCCCCGGGGCAGGGGGCACAGATACGCAGTATTTT,CASSPGAGGTDTQYF,.,TRBJ2-3,TRBV7-9,.
TGTGCCAGCAGCTCGCCTACCGGGACAGGGGCGGGTGGCTACACCTTC,CASSSPTGTGAGGYTF,.,TRBJ1-2,TRBV7-3,TRBD1
TGTGCCACCAGTGACCGGGACAGGGGGGAAGATACGCAGTATTTT,CATSDRDRGEDTQYF,.,TRBJ2-3,TRBV24-1,TRBD1
TGTGCCACCAGTCCGACAGGGGGCCAGCCCCAGCATTTT,CATSPTGGQPQHF,.,TRBJ1-5,TRBV15,TRBD1
TGTGCCAGTAGTATAGGTACGGGCGGGGCGAACACCGGGGAGCTGTTTTTT,CASSIGTGGANTGELFF,once,TRBJ2-2,TRBV19,.
TGCAGCGTTGAAGTACAGGGGGCGGCGAACACCGGGGAGCTGTTTTTT,CSVEVQGAANTGELFF,once,TRBJ2-2,TRBV29-1,TRBD1
TGTGCCAGCAGCCAAGATTGGACTAGCCCGTCGGGGTTTCAGACCCAGTACTTC,CASSQDWTSPSGFQTQYF,.,TRBJ2-5,TRBV4-2,TRBD2
TGTGCCAGCAGTCCCTCAGGGGAAGGTGGAAACACCATATATTTT,CASSPSGEGGNTIYF,.,TRBJ1-3,TRBV2,.
TGTGCCAGCAGCTTAGGAACAGGGCAAGAGACCCAGTACTTC,CASSLGTGQETQYF,.,TRBJ2-5,TRBV7-6,.
TGTGCTAGTGGAGTTGCGGTCACCGGGGAGCTGTTTTTT,CASGVAVTGELFF,.,TRBJ2-2,TRBV12-5,.
TGTGCCAGTAGTAGTACAGGGGGCCACCAGCCCCAGCATTTT,CASSSTGGHQPQHF,once,TRBJ1-5,TRBV19,TRBD1
TGTGCCAGTAAATCTCGCGCGGGGGGGCCAGATACGCAGTATTTT,CASKSRAGGPDTQYF,.,TRBJ2-3,TRBV19,TRBD2
TGTGCCAGCAGTGATCCCGGACTAGCGGGAGGGGTTGAGCAGTACTTC,CASSDPGLAGGVEQYF,.,TRBJ2-7,TRBV6-1,TRBD2
TGTGCCAGCAGTTTACAGGGCAATCAGCCCCAGCATTTT,CASSLQGNQPQHF,few,TRBJ1-5,TRBV28,.
TGCGCCAGCAGCTTGGCTGCAGGGGTGAGCACTGAAGCTTTCTTT,CASSLAAGVSTEAFF,.,TRBJ1-1,TRBV5-1,.
TGTGCCTGGACTCGGACAGGGGGGATTGGCGAGCAGTACTTC,CAWTRTGGIGEQYF,.,TRBJ2-7,TRBV30,TRBD1
TGTGCCAGCAGCCCCCCGGGTGGGAGCGAGCAGTACTTC,CASSPPGGSEQYF,.,TRBJ2-7,TRBV9,.
TGTGCCAGTAAACGCCAGGTCGCTTCTGGGGCCAACGTCCTGACTTTC,CASKRQVASGANVLTF,.,TRBJ2-6,TRBV19,.
TGTGCCAGCAGCGGGGGAGGGGGTGTCTATGGCTACACCTTC,CASSGGGGVYGYTF,.,TRBJ1-2,TRBV9,.
TGTGCCAGCAGCCAACGGCGGGCCACACTCTCCTACAATGAGCAGTTCTTC,CASSQRRATLSYNEQFF,.,TRBJ2-1,TRBV3-1/TRBV3-2,.
TGTGCCAGCTCACCCTTGGGGCCTGGGGGGAGAAAAAATGAAAAACTGTTTTTT,CASSPLGPGGRKNEKLFF,.,TRBJ1-4,TRBV18,.
TGTGCCAGCAGCTTATTTCAGGCCAGCTCCTACGAGCAGTACTTC,CASSLFQASSYEQYF,.,TRBJ2-7,TRBV11-2,.
TGTGCCAGCAGTCCACACCAGGACATAGTTGACGAGCAGTACTTC,CASSPHQDIVDEQYF,.,TRBJ2-7,TRBV6-6,.
TGTGCCAGCAGCTTAGGAACAGGGGATCAGCCCCAGCATTTT,CASSLGTGDQPQHF,.,TRBJ1-5,TRBV7-9,TRBD1